The 31 T cell receptor beta chains below were found in one sample sequenced in a study of cytomegalovirus exposure and HLA in healthy donors. 60 Vbeta and 13 Jbeta primers were used in PCR. Clones were read by immunoSEQ multiplex PCR, and TCRdb kept only the in-frame ones, dropping some. The profile shows about 190,000 clones, more than 70% of them singletons. Material: PBMCs. These receptors all stem from a man in his forties or fifties in good health and CMV-seropositive.

The chain joins TRBV7-2 to TRBJ1-1; D is unresolved. Trimming left V 5 bases short and J 0 bases short, with 7 bases between. The CDR3 runs to 13 residues. Germline V gene lookup returns CDR1 SGHTA and CDR2 FQGNSA. Here the CDR3 DNA reads TGTGCCAGCAGCCGCAGGATGAACACTGAAGCTTTCTTT. It specifies CASSRRMNTEAFF.

This sequence joins TRBV5-6 and TRBJ2-3; 12 nucleotides agree with TRBD2. V lost 2 bases, J lost 0 bases, and 4 bases stayed unmatched. This CDR3 has 17 amino acids. Germline V gene sequence: CDR1 SGHDT, CDR2 YYEEEE. DNA for the CDR3: TGTGCCAGCAGCTTTGGACTAGCGGGAATTAGCACAGATACGCAGTATTTT. This encodes CASSFGLAGISTDTQYF.

The chain employs TRBV9 and TRBJ2-5; D is undetermined. The V end lost 0 bases, the J end lost 2 bases, and 8 bases lay between the germline ends. CDR3 length: 14 amino acids. Germline CDR1 is SGDLS and CDR2 is YYNGEE. Here the CDR3 DNA reads TGTGCCAGCAGCGTAGAGGCGGTTCAAGAGACCCAGTACTTC. This encodes CASSVEAVQETQYF.

CDR3 region: CASRGPGQGVYEQYF. The CDR3 DNA sequence: TGTGCCAGCAGAGGCCCGGGACAGGGGGTCTACGAGCAGTACTTC. The rearrangement links TRBV27 to TRBJ2-7; 11 bases are shared with TRBD1. This CDR3 has 15 residues. The junction had 7 bases not matched to a gene; V was cut back by 6 bases and J by 3 bases. The germline V gene has CDR1 MNHEY and CDR2 SMNVEV (reference sequence).

The V and J genes are TRBV28 and TRBJ1-2, with D maybe TRBD1 (6 bases). The CDR3 runs to 14 residues. V shed 8 bases and J shed 4 bases, with 17 bases lying between them. Germline assignment: CDR1 MDHEN and CDR2 SYDVKM. CDR3 coding DNA: TGTGCCAGCTGGGGGGCGGGAGCTCTCTATGGCTACACCTTC. The encoded protein is CASWGAGALYGYTF.

The rearrangement joins TRBV2 to TRBJ1-6; 7 bases are shared with TRBD1. V lost 2 bases and J lost 9; bases outside the gene matches: 7. The CDR3 contains 15 residues. In germline, CDR1 is SNHLY, CDR2 FYNNEI. The CDR3 is CASSESPGGSSPLHF. The CDR3 region has the DNA TGTGCCAGCAGTGAATCCCCAGGGGGAAGTTCACCCCTCCACTTT.

V usage is TRBV18 and J usage is TRBJ1-1; a weak D match, TRBD1 (5 bases). CDR3 length equals 18 residues. Trimming took 0 bases from V and 4 from J, leaving 21 bases between them. Germline CDR1 reads KGHSH; CDR2 reads LQKENI. CDR3 in DNA: TGTGCCAGCTCACCACCGAGGGGCCTAAGGGGAGGGAGCACTGAAGCTTTCTTT. This sequence encodes CASSPPRGLRGGSTEAFF.

The chain has TRBV6-5 and TRBJ2-7, with a tentative D call TRBD1 (6 bases). The CDR3 runs to 13 residues. Germline V gene sequence: CDR1 MNHEY, CDR2 SVGAGI. Trimming took 6 bases from V and 2 from J, leaving 11 bases between them. CDR3: CASRQGSPYEQYF. CDR3 sequence (DNA): TGTGCCAGCAGGCAGGGGTCCCCCTACGAGCAGTACTTC.

The rearrangement links TRBV18 to TRBJ2-7, with a tentative D call TRBD2 (5 bases). The CDR3 extends over 14 amino acids. Deletions cut 2 bases from V and 0 bases from J, with 8 bases between. Germline V gene lookup returns CDR1 KGHSH and CDR2 LQKENI. CDR3 nucleotides: TGTGCCAGCTCACCAAGAGGGAACTCCTACGAGCAGTACTTC. Translated: CASSPRGNSYEQYF.

The chain recombines TRBV5-1 with TRBJ1-1; possibly TRBD1 for D (6 bases). With 4 bases removed from V and 7 bases from J, the gap between germline ends came to 14 bases. Germline assignment: CDR1 SGHRS and CDR2 YFSETQ. There are 13 residues in the CDR3. The CDR3 is CASSQLQGLEAFF. For the CDR3, the DNA is TGCGCCAGCAGCCAACTACAGGGCCTTGAAGCTTTCTTT.

This clone occurred a few times. This chain links TRBV30 with TRBJ1-1; unclear D gene. Germline V gene sequence: CDR1 GTSNPN, CDR2 SVGIG (reference sequence). This CDR3 has 9 residues. V was cut by 5 bases and J by 10 bases, with 8 bases left in between. The CDR3 nucleotides read TGTGCCTGGGCTGAGGGAGCTTTCTTT. Amino acid sequence: CAWAEGAFF. The whole variable domain, filled in from reference TRBV30 and TRBJ1-1, reads SQTIHQWPATLVQPVGSPLSLECTVEGTSNPNLYWYRQAAGRGLQLLFYSVGIGQISSEVPQNLSASRPQDRQFILSSKKLLLSDSGFYLCAWAEGAFFGQGTRLTVV.

Note on this clone: Additional DNA sequences in this sample encode the identical CDR3. V gene TRBV5-4 combines with J gene TRBJ1-1; D might be TRBD1 (5 bases). Germline lookup yields CDR1 SGHNT and CDR2 YYREEE (reference sequence). The CDR3 runs to 12 residues. V lost 2 bases and J 5 bases, leaving 7 bases between the germline ends. The CDR3 is CASSFTGTEAFF. CDR3 sequence (DNA): TGTGCCAGCAGCTTTACAGGTACTGAAGCTTTCTTT.

V and J are TRBV6-5 and TRBJ2-3, with unresolved D. From germline, CDR1 is MNHEY and CDR2 SVGAGI. V was cut by 0 bases and J by 2 bases, with 12 bases left in between. The CDR3 runs 16 residues. The CDR3 region is CASSYSATSPTDTQYF. The CDR3 nucleotides read TGTGCCAGCAGTTACTCCGCCACATCCCCCACAGATACGCAGTATTTT.

V gene TRBV18 combines with J gene TRBJ2-2, with 8 bases matching TRBD1. CDR3 length equals 14 residues. V gave up 0 bases and J gave up 8 bases; unmatched junction bases: 2. Per the germline V gene, CDR1 is KGHSH and CDR2 is LQKENI. The CDR3 sequence: CASSPPDRAGELFF. The CDR3 nucleotides read TGTGCCAGCTCACCACCGGACAGGGCGGGGGAGCTGTTTTTT. The entire variable domain, with the rest obtained from reference TRBV18 and TRBJ2-2, is as follows: NAGVMQNPRHLVRRRGQEARLRCSPMKGHSHVYWYRQLPEEGLKFMVYLQKENIIDESGMPKERFSAEFPKEGPSILRIQQVVRGDSAAYFCASSPPDRAGELFFGEGSRLTVL.

V usage is TRBV5-6 and J usage is TRBJ2-2; D perhaps matches TRBD2 (5 bases). Trimming took off 4 bases at V and 0 bases at J, with 13 bases between the two ends. The germline gives CDR1 SGHDT, CDR2 YYEEEE. There are 16 residues in the CDR3. DNA of the CDR3: TGTGCCAGCAGCCTGGTAGGGAGAGCGAACACCGGGGAGCTGTTTTTT. Its translation is CASSLVGRANTGELFF.

The chain employs TRBV5-1 and TRBJ2-1, with 7 bases aligning to TRBD2. Trimming at V came to 3 bases and at J to 0 bases, leaving 3 bases not matched to a gene. The CDR3 extends over 15 amino acids. The germline gives CDR1 SGHRS, CDR2 YFSETQ. This CDR3 is CASSSTSISYNEQFF. CDR3 sequence (DNA): TGCGCCAGCAGCTCGACTAGCATCTCCTACAATGAGCAGTTCTTC.

The V call is TRBV27, the J call TRBJ1-4, with 7 bases matching TRBD1. Germline CDR1 and CDR2: MNHEY and SMNVEV (reference sequence). CDR3 length: 15 residues. The V segment lost 5 bases and the J segment 7 bases; nucleotides outside the gene matches: 10. The CDR3 region is CASSPLDRTGEKLFF. Written as DNA, the CDR3 is TGTGCCAGCAGTCCCCTGGACAGGACTGGTGAAAAACTGTTTTTT.

V gene TRBV6-6 combines with J gene TRBJ2-5, with D possibly being TRBD2 (6 bases). TRBJ2-7 matches the DNA end more closely, so the J call is doubtful. The CDR3 is 15 residues long. CDR1 is MNHNY and CDR2 is SVGAGI in the germline V gene (reference sequence). The CDR3 spells CASSPLISGSYEQYF. In nucleotides, the CDR3 is TGTGCCAGCAGTCCCCTCATAAGCGGGTCCTACGAGCAGTACTTC.

The chain employs TRBV19 and TRBJ1-1; TRBD1 might be the D (5 bases). The CDR3 runs to 13 residues. The V and J ends lost 5 bases and 6 bases respectively, with 13 bases between them. Germline V gene sequence: CDR1 LNHDA, CDR2 SQIVND (reference sequence). CDR3 nucleotide sequence: TGTGCCAGTAGTCCGATTCAGACAGCTGAAGCTTTCTTT. Its protein product is CASSPIQTAEAFF.

The chain uses TRBV12-5 and TRBJ1-5; 9 nucleotides agree with TRBD1. The V and J ends lost 7 bases and 5 bases, in that order; junction bases with no gene match: 9. This CDR3 has 15 amino acids. CDR1 and CDR2 (germline): LGHNT, FRNRAP. DNA for the CDR3: TGTGCTAGTGCCGGGACAGGGCCGGGCGATCAGCCCCAGCATTTT. As protein: CASAGTGPGDQPQHF.

The chain joins TRBV6-1 to TRBJ1-3; D is unresolved. V lost 2 bases to trimming and J lost 0 bases, with 5 bases between them. The CDR3 consists of 14 residues. Per germline, CDR1 MNHNS and CDR2 SASEGT. The CDR3 sequence: CASSEQASGNTIYF. The CDR3 DNA follows: TGTGCCAGCAGTGAACAGGCCTCTGGAAACACCATATATTTT.

This chain uses TRBV2 with TRBJ2-7, with TRBD2 matching 7 bases. The CDR3 extends over 15 amino acids. The germline CDR1 and CDR2 sequences are SNHLY and FYNNEI. V trimming: 6 bases; J trimming: 0 bases; junction bases outside the gene matches: 8. The CDR3 loop is CASSLLASSSYEQYF. Written as DNA, the CDR3 is TGTGCCAGCAGCCTACTAGCGTCCAGCTCCTACGAGCAGTACTTC.

This clone was seen a single time. This chain joins TRBV5-6 and TRBJ2-5, with D perhaps matching TRBD1 (6 bases). Trimming stripped 3 bases from V and 3 bases from J, with 18 bases between. Germline CDR1 SGHDT, CDR2 YYEEEE. The CDR3 is 16 residues long. For the CDR3, the DNA is TGTGCCAGCAGCTCAAATCACGGGACACTAAAAGAGACCCAGTACTTC. Amino acids: CASSSNHGTLKETQYF.

V gene TRBV7-9 combines with J gene TRBJ2-1; D remains ambiguous. The CDR3 contains 12 residues. Germline V gene data show CDR1 as SEHNR and CDR2 as FQNEAQ (reference sequence). V gave up 8 bases and J gave up 15 bases, with 20 bases separating them. CDR3 nucleotide sequence: TGTGCCAGCGCCGTGTATGAGGCCCCTACGTTCTTC. Its translation is CASAVYEAPTFF.

This clone has just a few counts. V is TRBV6-5 and J is TRBJ2-1; 9 positions agree with TRBD2. Germline assignment: CDR1 MNHEY and CDR2 SVGAGI. The CDR3 runs to 14 residues. After removal of 5 bases from V and 6 bases from J, the junction contained 5 bases not matched to a gene. The CDR3 nucleotides read TGTGCCAGCAGTATAAAGACTAGCGGCAATGAGCAGTTCTTC. Its protein product is CASSIKTSGNEQFF.

The CDR3 DNA reads TGCAGCTCCCGGGTCGGAGGGGTAGATGGCTACACCTTC. Amino acids: CSSRVGGVDGYTF. The chain recombines TRBV29-1 with TRBJ1-2, with D possibly being TRBD1 (5 bases). CDR1 SQVTM and CDR2 ANQGSEA come from the germline V gene. The CDR3 loop spans 13 amino acids. Trimming left V 8 bases short and J 6 bases short, with 19 bases between.

The rearrangement links TRBV2 to TRBJ1-1; a weak D match, TRBD1 (6 bases). V lost 7 bases and J lost 4, with 13 bases in between. This CDR3 comprises 13 residues. The V gene's germline CDR1 is SNHLY and CDR2 FYNNEI. CDR3 DNA sequence: TGTGCCAGCAACCTCGACAGGATCACTGAAGCTTTCTTT. Translation: CASNLDRITEAFF.

The sample holds one count of this clone. The V call is TRBV5-6, the J call TRBJ1-3; D might be TRBD1 (6 bases). The CDR3 spans 15 residues. Per germline, CDR1 SGHDT and CDR2 YYEEEE. Trimming pared 2 bases from V and 0 bases from J, leaving 9 bases between. The CDR3 bases are TGTGCCAGCAGCTTTTACAGGGCCTCTGGAAACACCATATATTTT. As protein: CASSFYRASGNTIYF.

The rearrangement joins TRBV5-4 to TRBJ2-3, with 9 bases matching TRBD2. The CDR3 spans 18 residues. J was trimmed by 0 bases and V by 0 bases; bases with no gene match: 8. CDR1 is SGHNT and CDR2 is YYREEE in the germline V gene (reference sequence). Here the CDR3 reads CASSLAQTSGVSTDTQYF. CDR3 nucleotides: TGTGCCAGCAGCTTGGCCCAGACTAGCGGAGTGAGCACAGATACGCAGTATTTT.

The chain combines TRBV6-6 with TRBJ2-7; no clear D gene. From germline, CDR1 is MNHNY and CDR2 SVGAGI (reference sequence). With 6 bases removed from V and 6 bases from J, the gap between germline ends came to 9 bases. There are 11 residues in the CDR3. The CDR3 DNA follows: TGTGCCAGCAGCCTCTCTCTCGAGCAGTACTTC. Its translation is CASSLSLEQYF.

V is TRBV27 and J is TRBJ2-1; no clear D gene. CDR3 size: 13 residues. Germline V gene data show CDR1 as MNHEY and CDR2 as SMNVEV (reference sequence). Trimming cost V 3 bases and J 8 bases, with 11 bases left between them. This CDR3 is CASSLGRYDEQFF. The CDR3 nucleotides are TGTGCCAGCAGTTTGGGCAGATATGATGAGCAGTTCTTC.